This is a list of T cell receptor beta chains from one sample in a study of cytomegalovirus exposure and HLA in healthy donors. Repertoires were generated with immunoSEQ multiplex PCR, while TCRdb's copy carries only in-frame clones and drops some. Of 130,000 or so clones listed, just under 90% are singletons. The sample comprised PBMCs. These receptors were taken from a man aged 25 to 45 in good health and CMV-seronegative. Each CDR3 is given with its conserved first and last residue. The D gene is left open where the match is weak. Rows may omit the clone size; those that give it use once, few, many or a size class.

TRBV21-1	TRBJ1-1	few	NA	TGTGCCAGCAGCAAGGGGACAGGGATTGGGACTGAAGCTTTCTTT	CASSKGTGIGTEAFF
TRBV15	TRBJ1-2	NA	TRBD1	TGTGCCATCCGAGCGACAGGGGCGCCAACCTATGGCTACACCTTC	CAIRATGAPTYGYTF
TRBV6-1	TRBJ2-5	medium-sized	TRBD2	TGTGCCAGCAGTGAAGGAAGCGGGGGACAAGAGACCCAGTACTTC	CASSEGSGGQETQYF
TRBV4-1	TRBJ2-1	NA	NA	TGCGCCAGCAGCCAAGATCACGGTGTTGAGCAGTTCTTC	CASSQDHGVEQFF
TRBV4-3	TRBJ1-1	NA	NA	TGCGCCAGCAGCCAAGATCTAGTGGGGGGCACTGAAGCTTTCTTT	CASSQDLVGGTEAFF
TRBV19	TRBJ1-6	NA	NA	TGTGCCAGTAGTATAAGTCCGACAGCCTTTAATTCACCCCTCCACTTT	CASSISPTAFNSPLHF
TRBV5-1	TRBJ2-5	NA	TRBD1	TGCGCCAGCAGCTTAGGACAGGGGCAAGAGACCCAGTACTTC	CASSLGQGQETQYF
TRBV6-1	TRBJ2-7	NA	TRBD1	TGTGCCAGCTTCAGGCAGGGGGCTATGTACGAGCAGTACTTC	CASFRQGAMYEQYF
TRBV7-9	TRBJ2-5	NA	NA	TGTGCCAGCAGCCCAGACAGGACCCAGTACTTC	CASSPDRTQYF
TRBV7-2	TRBJ2-3	NA	TRBD2	TGTGCCAGCAGCTTAACGCTAGCGGGGTACGCTAGCACAGATACGCAGTATTTT	CASSLTLAGYASTDTQYF
TRBV2	TRBJ2-7	NA	NA	TGTGCCAGCCGCATAGATCAGGGATACGAGCAGTACTTC	CASRIDQGYEQYF
TRBV19	TRBJ1-6	NA	NA	TGTGCCAGTAGTATGATCCCGGGAGCACCCCTCCACTTT	CASSMIPGAPLHF
TRBV19	TRBJ2-1	NA	NA	TGTGCCAGTAGACTAGTCGGCGTCAATGAGCAGTTCTTC	CASRLVGVNEQFF
TRBV6-6	TRBJ1-1	NA	NA	TGTGCCAGCAGTAGGACAGACGGGATGAACACTGAAGCTTTCTTT	CASSRTDGMNTEAFF
TRBV27	TRBJ2-7	NA	TRBD2	TGTGCCAGCAGTTTGGACGGGGGGGTGCCCTACGAGCAGTACTTC	CASSLDGGVPYEQYF
TRBV7-2	TRBJ1-1	once	TRBD1	TGTGCCAGCAGCTCGAATACAGGGGGAAACACTGAAGCTTTCTTT	CASSSNTGGNTEAFF
TRBV15	TRBJ1-1	few	NA	TGTGCCACCAGCAGACAGGGGTATGAAGCTTTCTTT	CATSRQGYEAFF
TRBV19	TRBJ1-6	NA	TRBD1	TGTGCCACTTCGGACAGGTCTAATTCACCCCTCCACTTT	CATSDRSNSPLHF
TRBV19	TRBJ1-2	NA	NA	TGTGCCAGTAGTCCCACGGAGAACTATGGCTACACCTTC	CASSPTENYGYTF
TRBV27	TRBJ1-2	NA	NA	TGTGCCAGCAGTCCCCGCCGGGGTCAAGACTATGGCTACACCTTC	CASSPRRGQDYGYTF
TRBV19	TRBJ2-1	NA	TRBD2	TGTGCCACATCTAGCGGGGGGGTTCCTAACAATGAGCAGTTCTTC	CATSSGGVPNNEQFF
TRBV5-6	TRBJ1-1	NA	TRBD1	TGTGCCAGCAGCTACAGGGGCTCGACTGAAGCTTTCTTT	CASSYRGSTEAFF
TRBV9	TRBJ2-1	NA	TRBD1	TGTGCCAGCAGCGTCCCCTCCGGACAGGGAGATTTGGGTGAGCAGTTCTTC	CASSVPSGQGDLGEQFF
TRBV19	TRBJ1-6	few	NA	TGTGCCAGTAGCCCCAGGGAGGGTGTTAATTCACCCCTCCACTTT	CASSPREGVNSPLHF
TRBV7-9	TRBJ1-3	NA	NA	TGTGCCAGCACCCCGGTTGCTGGAAACACCATATATTTT	CASTPVAGNTIYF
TRBV5-5	TRBJ2-3	NA	TRBD2	TGTGCCAGCAGCTTGACGCCGAGCGGGGTTAGGGCAGATACGCAGTATTTT	CASSLTPSGVRADTQYF
TRBV18	TRBJ1-2	few	NA	TGTGCCAGCTCACCGGGGCAGACCAACTATGGCTACACCTTC	CASSPGQTNYGYTF
TRBV11-2	TRBJ2-7	NA	NA	TGTGCCAGCAGCTTGGACAGCCAAGCGGTTTACGAGCAGTACTTC	CASSLDSQAVYEQYF
TRBV5-6	TRBJ2-2	once	NA	TGTGCCAGCAGCTTGGACAGATGGAACACCGGGGAGCTGTTTTTT	CASSLDRWNTGELFF
TRBV4-2	TRBJ1-3	NA	NA	TGTGCCAGCAGCCAAGATGTGAGGGGAAACACCATATATTTT	CASSQDVRGNTIYF
TRBV7-8	TRBJ2-7	NA	TRBD2	TGTGCCAGCAGCTTAGGCGGGGGTTCCTACGAGCAGTACTTC	CASSLGGGSYEQYF